This TCR beta chain was recorded in a study of T cells in Graves' hyperthyroidism and ophthalmopathy. This clonotype was detected a few times. Its antigen remains unknown. A patient was excluded if there was uncontrolled infection, other autoimmune disease, pregnancy or lactation. Whole-study results and caveats: Model-based prediction identified ophthalmopathy a median 6.5 months prior to its onset. Blood held most thyroid clonotypes expanded above 0.001 frequency. A model using 13 V-J features told ophthalmopathy apart from stable hyperthyroidism.

Germline V gene lookup returns CDR1 DFQATT and CDR2 SNEGSKA (reference sequence). V was pared by 3 bases and J by 4 bases, with 8 bases of the junction left unmatched. This CDR3 region has 15 residues. What was amplified from RNA transcripts were TCR beta CDR3 regions. During a first-round RT-PCR of the TCR CDR3, the HTBI primer set was used. TCRdb itself ran the multiplex PCR reads through MiXCR, one entry per CDR3 protein. The sample shows hundreds of thousands of distinct CDR3 sequences, approximately 18% of them seen only once. What was sequenced was blood. This clonotype was obtained from a middle-aged man with Graves' ophthalmopathy. The chain recombines TRBV20-1 with TRBJ1-3; 8 bases agree with TRBD1. The CDR3 nucleotides read TGCAGTGCTAGGAGGGGACAGGTGTTCGGAAACACCATATATTTT. Protein sequence: CSARRGQVFGNTIYF.